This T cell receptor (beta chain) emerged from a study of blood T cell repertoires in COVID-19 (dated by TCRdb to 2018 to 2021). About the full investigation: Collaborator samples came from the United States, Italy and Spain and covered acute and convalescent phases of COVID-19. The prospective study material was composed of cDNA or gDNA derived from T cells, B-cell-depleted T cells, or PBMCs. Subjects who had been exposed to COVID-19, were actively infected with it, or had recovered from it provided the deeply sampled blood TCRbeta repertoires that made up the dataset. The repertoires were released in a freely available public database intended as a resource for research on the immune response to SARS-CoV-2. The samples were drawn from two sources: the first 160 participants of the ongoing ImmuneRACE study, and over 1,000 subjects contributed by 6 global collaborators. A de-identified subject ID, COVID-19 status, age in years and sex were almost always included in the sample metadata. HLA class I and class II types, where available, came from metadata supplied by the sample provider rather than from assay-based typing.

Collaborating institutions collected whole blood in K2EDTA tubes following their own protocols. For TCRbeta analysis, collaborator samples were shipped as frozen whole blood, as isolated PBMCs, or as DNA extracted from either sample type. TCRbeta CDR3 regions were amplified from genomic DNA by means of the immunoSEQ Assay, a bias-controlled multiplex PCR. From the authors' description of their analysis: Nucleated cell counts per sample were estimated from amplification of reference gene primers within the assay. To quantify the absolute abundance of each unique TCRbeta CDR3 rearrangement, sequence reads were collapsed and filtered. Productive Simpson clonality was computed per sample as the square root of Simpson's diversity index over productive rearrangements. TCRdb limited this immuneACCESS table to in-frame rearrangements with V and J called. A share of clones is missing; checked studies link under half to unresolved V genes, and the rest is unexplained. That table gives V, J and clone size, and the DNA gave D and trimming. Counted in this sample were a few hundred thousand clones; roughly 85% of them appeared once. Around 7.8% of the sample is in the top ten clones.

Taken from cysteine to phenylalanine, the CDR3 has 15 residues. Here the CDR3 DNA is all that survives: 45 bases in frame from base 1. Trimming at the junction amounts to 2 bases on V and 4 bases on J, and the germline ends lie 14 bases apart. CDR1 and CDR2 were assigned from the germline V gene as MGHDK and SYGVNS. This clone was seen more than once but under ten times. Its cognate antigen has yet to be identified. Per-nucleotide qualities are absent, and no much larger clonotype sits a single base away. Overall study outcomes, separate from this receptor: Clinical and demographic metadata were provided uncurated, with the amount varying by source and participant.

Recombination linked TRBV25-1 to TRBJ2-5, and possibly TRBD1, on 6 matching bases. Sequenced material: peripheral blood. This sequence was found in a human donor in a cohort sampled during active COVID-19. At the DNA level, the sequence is TGTGCCAGCAGTGAAGAAACAGGGTATGGAGAGACCCAGTACTTC. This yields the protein CASSEETGYGETQYF.